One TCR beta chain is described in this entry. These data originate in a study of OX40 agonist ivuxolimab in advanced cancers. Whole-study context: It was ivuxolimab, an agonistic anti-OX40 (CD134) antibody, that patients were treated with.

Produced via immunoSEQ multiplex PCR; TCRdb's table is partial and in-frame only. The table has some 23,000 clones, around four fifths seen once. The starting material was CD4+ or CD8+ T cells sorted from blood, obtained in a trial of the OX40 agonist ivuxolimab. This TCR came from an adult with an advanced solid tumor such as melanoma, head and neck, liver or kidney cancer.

The DNA for the CDR3 is TGTGCCAGCAGCCATAGATACGACCGGGGTGAAGCTTTCTTT. Its protein product is CASSHRYDRGEAFF. This rearrangement joins TRBV11-2 to TRBJ1-1; D call uncertain. The V end was cut by 5 bases, the J end by 7 bases, with 17 bases between. CDR1 SGHAT and CDR2 FQNNGV come from the germline V gene. CDR3 length: 14 residues.